The 14 T cell receptor beta chains below come from one sample, sequenced in a study of T cell responses to AZD1222 COVID-19 vaccine. TCRdb's copy holds only in-frame clones and misses some; the assay was immunoSEQ multiplex PCR. The sample carries about 75,000 clones, 70% to 90% recorded once. The material sequenced was peripheral blood, taken 28 days after the second dose of the MenACWY control vaccine. All receptors come from an adult who received the MenACWY meningococcal vaccine as a control.

The chain recombines TRBV11-1 with TRBJ2-7; a possible D gene is TRBD1 (5 bases). V shed 2 bases and J shed 0 bases, with 8 bases lying between them. Germline-derived CDR1 and CDR2 are SGHAT and FQDESV (reference sequence). CDR3 length: 14 residues. The CDR3 region is CASSLFRDSYEQYF. Here the CDR3 DNA reads TGTGCCAGCAGCTTATTCAGGGACTCCTACGAGCAGTACTTC.

The chain uses TRBV7-9 and TRBJ1-2; 7 positions match TRBD1. J was trimmed by 6 bases and V by 4 bases; bases with no gene match: 5. Germline-derived CDR1 and CDR2 are SEHNR and FQNEAQ (reference sequence). The CDR3 length is 13 residues. The DNA for the CDR3 is TGTGCCAGCAGCTACGTACAGGGGAATGGCTACACCTTC. Its protein product is CASSYVQGNGYTF.

This clone was found a few times. This chain uses TRBV5-6 with TRBJ1-4, with 8 bases fitting TRBD1. Trimming removed 0 bases from V and 8 bases from J; junction bases left unmatched: 9. CDR1 and CDR2 from the germline V gene are SGHDT and YYEEEE. This CDR3 is built from 16 residues. The CDR3 nucleotides are TGTGCCAGCAGCTTGGACCTCGGGACAGGCGGAGAAAAACTGTTTTTT. Amino acid sequence: CASSLDLGTGGEKLFF.

In its sample, this clone was seen once. The chain carries TRBV20-1 and TRBJ2-7; 13 positions match TRBD2. The CDR3 loop spans 14 amino acids. J was trimmed by 5 bases and V by 3 bases; bases with no gene match: 4. From germline, CDR1 is DFQATT and CDR2 SNEGSKA (reference sequence). The CDR3: CSASTSGGAHEQYF. Here the CDR3 DNA reads TGCAGTGCTAGTACTAGCGGGGGGGCCCACGAGCAGTACTTC.

The chain couples TRBV29-1 to TRBJ1-1; no definite D call. V lost 6 bases to trimming and J lost 7 bases, with 18 bases between them. CDR3 length equals 13 residues. CDR1 and CDR2 from the germline V gene are SQVTM and ANQGSEA. As DNA, the CDR3 is TGCAGCGTAAGTTCAAGTGGGCTTGGTGAAGCTTTCTTT. Protein sequence: CSVSSSGLGEAFF.

The V and J genes are TRBV3-1 (or the pseudogene TRBV3-2) and TRBJ2-1, with D possibly TRBD2 on 5 matching bases. Trimming pared 1 base from V and 10 bases from J, leaving 8 bases between. The germline CDR1 and CDR2 sequences are LGHDT and YNNKEL (reference sequence). The CDR3 is 12 residues long. The CDR3 nucleotides read TGTGCCAGCAGCCAAGTCGCGGGCGAGCAGTTCTTC. It yields the protein CASSQVAGEQFF.

The V and J genes are TRBV6-5 and TRBJ2-5; D may be TRBD2 (6 bases). Trimming removed 4 bases at V and 2 bases at J, with 11 bases between. The CDR3 is 14 residues long. CDR1 and CDR2 from the germline V gene are MNHEY and SVGAGI. The CDR3, as DNA: TGTGCCAGCAGTTTCCCAGGACTACAAGAGACCCAGTACTTC. This encodes CASSFPGLQETQYF.

J is TRBJ2-2 and V is TRBV3-1 (or the pseudogene TRBV3-2); no definite D call. Trimming took off 6 bases at V and 8 bases at J, with 13 bases between the two ends. The CDR3 is made up of 13 amino acids. Germline CDR1 and CDR2: LGHDT and YNNKEL (reference sequence). CDR3 sequence (DNA): TGTGCCAGCAGTCCAAGTGCCCTGGGGGAGCTGTTTTTT. This sequence encodes CASSPSALGELFF.

This chain joins TRBV7-9 and TRBJ1-1; 7 bases fit TRBD1. V trimming: 1 base; J trimming: 1 base; junction bases outside the gene matches: 0. Per the germline V gene, CDR1 is SEHNR and CDR2 is FQNEAQ (reference sequence). The length of the CDR3 is 14 residues. The CDR3 here is CASSLGQGNTEAFF. The CDR3 nucleotides are TGTGCCAGCAGCTTAGGACAGGGGAACACTGAAGCTTTCTTT.

The chain carries TRBV30 and TRBJ1-6; D not resolved. V was trimmed by 0 bases and J by 10 bases, leaving 13 bases between them. The CDR3 is 14 residues long. Germline values: CDR1 GTSNPN, CDR2 SVGIG (reference sequence). In DNA form, the CDR3 reads TGTGCCTGGAGTGTCCGTCAGACACTATCACCCCTCCACTTT. Translated, it gives CAWSVRQTLSPLHF.

V gene TRBV5-1 combines with J gene TRBJ2-1, with no clear D. Trimming pared 0 bases from V and 7 bases from J, leaving 8 bases between. The CDR3 spans 13 residues. Germline CDR1 SGHRS, CDR2 YFSETQ. CDR3 sequence reads: CASSLVPANEQFF. The CDR3, as DNA: TGCGCCAGCAGCTTGGTACCGGCGAATGAGCAGTTCTTC.

The rearrangement joins TRBV2 to TRBJ2-6, with D tentatively TRBD1 (5 bases). CDR1 is SNHLY, CDR2 FYNNEI, per germline. V dropped 2 bases and J dropped 4 bases, with 12 bases sitting between them. There are 16 residues in the CDR3. The CDR3 region has the DNA TGTGCCAGCAGTGAATGGTCTGGGGCCGGGGCCAACGTCCTGACTTTC. Protein sequence: CASSEWSGAGANVLTF.

The chain links TRBV11-2 to TRBJ2-1; 11 nucleotides agree with TRBD1. The V gene end was trimmed by 1 base and the J gene end by 5 bases; junction bases not matched to a gene: 7. The CDR3 extends over 17 amino acids. The V gene's germline CDR1 is SGHAT and CDR2 FQNNGV. CDR3 bases: TGTGCCAGCAGCTTAGGGACAGGGGGCGCGTTAAACAATGAGCAGTTCTTC. This codes for CASSLGTGGALNNEQFF.

The J gene is TRBJ1-1, the V gene TRBV5-1; D not certain. The CDR3 has 14 amino acids. The V end was cut by 0 bases, the J end by 5 bases, with 11 bases between. CDR1 and CDR2 (germline): SGHRS, YFSETQ. CDR3 region: CASSLEQVRTEAFF. The CDR3 nucleotides are TGCGCCAGCAGCTTGGAGCAGGTAAGGACTGAAGCTTTCTTT.